These T cell receptor beta chains were read from a single sample in a study of blood T cell repertoires in COVID-19. Produced via immunoSEQ multiplex PCR; TCRdb's table is partial and in-frame only. The profile shows around 160,000 clones, roughly 89% of them singletons. Sequences were obtained from PBMCs or T cells enriched from blood (not recorded which). The receptor set was obtained from a woman aged 50 to 60 who had been exposed to COVID-19. Each CDR3 is given without its conserved first and last residue. Size tells how often a clone was seen (once, few, many) or the class of an expanded clone, and some rows leave it out.

v_call	j_call	clone_size	cdr3_aa
TRBV21-1	TRBJ1-2	NA	ASGAREQLTSNYGYT
TRBV4-3	TRBJ2-3	NA	ASSQDSRAGGASSTDTQY
TRBV5-1	TRBJ2-3	NA	ASSPGLLTDTQY
TRBV2	TRBJ1-5	few	ASSITGDYQPQH
TRBV29-1	TRBJ1-2	few	SVDPGRADGYT
TRBV19	TRBJ2-5	NA	ASSRGQQETQY
TRBV19	TRBJ1-5	NA	ASSIQGWASNQPQH
TRBV6-5	TRBJ1-4	NA	ASGLRVSREKLF
TRBV27	TRBJ2-5	NA	ASSLLAGGKETQY
TRBV19	TRBJ2-5	once	ASSIDPETGIQETQY
TRBV4-2	TRBJ1-3	NA	ASTTWTGIAGNTIY
TRBV6-5	TRBJ1-4	NA	ASDRGTNEKLF
TRBV10-3	TRBJ1-2	NA	AIYEGNYGYT
TRBV11-3	TRBJ2-2	NA	ASSLDGGRADGELF
TRBV7-2	TRBJ2-1	few	ASSLQDSPNEQF
TRBV27	TRBJ2-7	NA	ASSFHSGEQY
TRBV9	TRBJ1-2	NA	ASSVGGGAHT
TRBV19	TRBJ1-1	NA	ASSLAGTEAF
TRBV9	TRBJ2-2	NA	ASSGTAPTGELF
TRBV7-2	TRBJ1-6	NA	ASSARQSSYNSPLH
TRBV19	TRBJ2-5	NA	ASSTGAGGETQY
TRBV4-3	TRBJ1-2	NA	ASSPTAQGVGYYGYT
TRBV5-4	TRBJ2-3	NA	ASSLSTSSADTQY